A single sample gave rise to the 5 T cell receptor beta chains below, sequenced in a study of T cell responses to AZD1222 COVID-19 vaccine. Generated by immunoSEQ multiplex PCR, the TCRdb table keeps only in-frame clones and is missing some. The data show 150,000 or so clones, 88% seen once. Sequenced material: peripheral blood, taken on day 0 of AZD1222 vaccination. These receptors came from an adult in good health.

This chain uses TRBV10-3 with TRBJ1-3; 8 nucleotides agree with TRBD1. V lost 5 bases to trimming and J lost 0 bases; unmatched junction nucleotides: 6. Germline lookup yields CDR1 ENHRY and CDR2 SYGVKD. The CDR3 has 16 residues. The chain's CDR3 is CAISRDRGSSGNTIYF. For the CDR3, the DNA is TGTGCCATCAGTAGAGACAGGGGTTCCTCTGGAAACACCATATATTTT.

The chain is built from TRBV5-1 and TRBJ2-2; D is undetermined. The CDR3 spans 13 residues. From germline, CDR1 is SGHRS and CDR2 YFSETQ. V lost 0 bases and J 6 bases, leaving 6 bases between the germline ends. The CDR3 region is CASSLDLAGELFF. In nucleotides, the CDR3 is TGCGCCAGCAGCTTGGATTTGGCCGGGGAGCTGTTTTTT.

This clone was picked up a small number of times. The DNA of the CDR3 is TGTGCCAGCAGCGGGGGACAGGGGGCAGCTGAAGCTTTCTTT. Translating it yields CASSGGQGAAEAFF. The chain combines TRBV5-5 with TRBJ1-1; 12 bases map to TRBD1. The CDR3 consists of 14 residues. V lost 4 bases to trimming and J lost 6 bases; unmatched junction nucleotides: 4. Germline V gives CDR1 SGHKS, CDR2 YYEKEE (reference sequence).

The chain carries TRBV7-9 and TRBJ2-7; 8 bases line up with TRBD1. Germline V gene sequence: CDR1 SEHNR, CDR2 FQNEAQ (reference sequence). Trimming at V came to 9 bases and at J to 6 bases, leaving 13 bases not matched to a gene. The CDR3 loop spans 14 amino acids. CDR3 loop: CASDPGQVVSEQYF. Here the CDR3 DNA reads TGTGCCAGTGACCCGGGACAGGTGGTGTCCGAGCAGTACTTC.

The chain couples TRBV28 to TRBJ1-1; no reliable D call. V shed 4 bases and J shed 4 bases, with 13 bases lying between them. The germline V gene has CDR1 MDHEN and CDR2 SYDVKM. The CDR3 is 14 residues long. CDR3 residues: CASSWREGATEAFF. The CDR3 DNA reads TGTGCCAGCAGTTGGCGGGAGGGAGCCACTGAAGCTTTCTTT.